Below are 8 T cell receptor beta chains sequenced from a single sample in a study of early T cells in non-severe SARS-CoV-2 infection. MiXCR was run by TCRdb on the 5' RACE reads, yielding one entry per CDR3 protein. The sample has just under 90,000 distinct CDR3 sequences, under 15% seen once; the top ten hold over 6.5%. Sequenced sample: whole blood. These receptors came from an adult who was a healthcare worker with PCR-confirmed SARS-CoV-2 infection or an uninfected control (not recorded which).

The chain employs TRBV18 and TRBJ1-1; D call uncertain. V was shortened by 3 bases and J by 1 base, with 12 bases between the two germline ends. The CDR3 length is 15 residues. In germline, CDR1 is KGHSH, CDR2 LQKENI. CDR3 DNA sequence: TGTGCCAGCTCACCTCCCGGTGGACCGAACACTGAAGCTTTCTTT. Residues: CASSPPGGPNTEAFF.

This clonotype was found a few times. The V call is TRBV7-6, the J call TRBJ2-6; no firm D call. Germline V CDR1 and CDR2: SGHVS, FNYEAQ. The CDR3 length is 17 residues. V lost 0 bases to trimming and J lost 0 bases, with 9 bases between them. The chain's CDR3 is CASSLARHSSGANVLTF. The CDR3 coding sequence is TGTGCCAGCAGCTTAGCAAGGCACAGCTCTGGGGCCAACGTCCTGACTTTC.

As concerns this clonotype: Relative to the germline gene, one junction end is altered; a read error may explain this. The chain carries TRBV7-2 and TRBJ2-5; the D call may be TRBD1 or TRBD2 (5 bases each). Germline V gene sequence: CDR1 SGHTA, CDR2 FQGNSA. This CDR3 contains 18 residues. The CDR3 spells CVSSEGPPRTPRRETQYF. CDR3 in DNA: TGTGTCAGCAGCGAGGGGCCACCCCGAACCCCCAGGAGGGAGACCCAGTACTTC.

This clonotype was observed a few times. The rearrangement links TRBV28 to TRBJ1-5, with a weak D call TRBD1 (5 bases). CDR1 MDHEN and CDR2 SYDVKM come from the germline V gene. The CDR3 covers 13 residues. V dropped 8 bases and J dropped 2 bases, with 10 bases sitting between them. The DNA for the CDR3 is TGTGCCAGCTCAAGAGGGGGCAATCAGCCCCAGCATTTT. Amino acid sequence: CASSRGGNQPQHF. The whole variable domain, remainder taken from reference TRBV28 and TRBJ1-5, is DVKVTQSSRYLVKRTGEKVFLECVQDMDHENMFWYRQDPGLGLRLIYFSYDVKMKEKGDIPEGYSVSREKKERFSLILESASTNQTSMYLCASSRGGNQPQHFGDGTRLSIL.

The CDR3 DNA reads TGTGCCATCAGAGCCATGGGACATCCTAACACTGAAGCTTTCTTT. It yields the protein CAIRAMGHPNTEAFF. The V call is TRBV10-3, the J call TRBJ1-1, with TRBD1 as a possible D gene (6 bases). The V and J ends lost 6 bases and 2 bases respectively, with 16 bases between them. The CDR3 is made up of 15 amino acids. Per the germline V gene, CDR1 is ENHRY and CDR2 is SYGVKD.

The J gene is TRBJ1-3, the V gene TRBV6-5, with 9 positions matching TRBD1. V gave up 0 bases and J gave up 2 bases; unmatched junction bases: 8. Germline V gene lookup returns CDR1 MNHEY and CDR2 SVGAGI. This CDR3 has 18 amino acids. In DNA, the CDR3 is TGTGCCAGCAGTTACTCTTCCGGAAGACAGGGGGCTGGAAACACCATATATTTT. Translation: CASSYSSGRQGAGNTIYF.

In this sample, this clonotype turned up many times. The chain combines TRBV5-5 with TRBJ2-1; TRBD1 agrees at 7 bases. The CDR3 loop spans 15 amino acids. Trimming removed 4 bases from V and 0 bases from J; junction bases left unmatched: 4. The germline V gene has CDR1 SGHKS and CDR2 YYEKEE (reference sequence). The DNA for the CDR3 is TGTGCCAGCAGCGCTGACAGGGCCTCCTACAATGAGCAGTTCTTC. It codes for CASSADRASYNEQFF.

This clonotype has just a few counts. The chain employs TRBV6-2 or TRBV6-3 and TRBJ2-7; TRBD2 might be the D (6 bases). The V end lost 2 bases, the J end lost 2 bases, and 16 bases lay between the germline ends. Germline V gene lookup returns CDR1 MNHEY and CDR2 SVGEGT. This CDR3 region has 16 residues. Written as DNA, the CDR3 is TGTGCCAGCAGTTACGCGACCGGGACTCCGACCTACGAGCAGTACTTC. It specifies CASSYATGTPTYEQYF.